This T cell receptor beta chain was identified during a study of CD8+ T cells in alopecia areata. Points from the study as a whole: Sequencing of scalp samples also captures resident alphabeta T cells of normal skin. Affected lesional scalp, above all in alopecia totalis/universalis, was more clonal than normal scalp.

Worth noting for this clone: Antigen: not known.

CDR3 length: 16 amino acids. V trimming: 6 bases; J trimming: 2 bases; junction bases outside the gene matches: 10. CDR1 and CDR2 from the germline V gene are SNHLY and FYNNEI. RNA was isolated and reverse transcribed to cDNA, the sequencing template. Clones were sequenced by immunoSEQ multiplex PCR, and TCRdb holds only the in-frame ones, with some missing. Here the sample spans about 110,000 clones, 55% to 75% being singletons. This chain uses TRBV2 with TRBJ2-3, with 8 bases matching TRBD2. The clonotype originates from a human donor in good health. Sequencing input: CD8+ T cells sorted from blood. The CDR3 region is CASSPSGGGPTDTQYF. Here the CDR3 DNA reads TGTGCCAGCAGCCCAAGCGGGGGAGGTCCCACAGATACGCAGTATTTT.